These 23 T cell receptor beta chains share one sample of origin, sequenced in a study of blood T cell repertoires in COVID-19. Profiling relied on immunoSEQ multiplex PCR, and the TCRdb table lists in-frame clones only, not all of them. The table lists roughly 300,000 clones, 86% of them singletons. Sequenced material: peripheral blood. Receptors were obtained from a woman aged 25 to 39 with COVID-19, enrolled during active disease.

The J gene is TRBJ2-7, the V gene TRBV5-1; a weak D match, TRBD1 (5 bases). Per germline, CDR1 SGHRS and CDR2 YFSETQ. The CDR3 runs to 14 residues. Trimming removed 4 bases at V and 5 bases at J, with 16 bases between. Here the CDR3 DNA reads TGCGCCAGCAGCGAGGCAGGGTTTACCCACGAGCAGTACTTC. Its translation: CASSEAGFTHEQYF.

The chain is built from TRBV19 and TRBJ1-2; the D gene is possibly TRBD1 (6 bases). The CDR3 sequence is 13 residues long. V was pared by 5 bases and J by 5 bases, with 12 bases between. CDR1 and CDR2 (germline): LNHDA, SQIVND (reference sequence). CDR3 in DNA: TGTGCCAGTAGTTCGTCCACAGGGTATGGCTACACCTTC. Encoded protein: CASSSSTGYGYTF.

V and J are TRBV5-1 and TRBJ1-6; 7 bases agree with TRBD1. With 4 bases clipped from V and 5 bases from J, the junction kept 6 bases outside the gene matches. CDR1 and CDR2 (germline): SGHRS, YFSETQ. CDR3 size: 15 residues. The CDR3 protein is CASSPPDRDNSPLHF. In DNA form, the CDR3 reads TGCGCCAGCAGCCCGCCTGACAGGGATAATTCACCCCTCCACTTT.

As DNA, the CDR3 is TGTGCCAGCAGCTTGTCGGGGGGGGTCACAGATACGCAGTATTTT. This codes for CASSLSGGVTDTQYF. The chain carries TRBV7-2 and TRBJ2-3; TRBD2 agrees at 8 bases. The V and J ends lost 3 bases and 2 bases, in that order; junction bases with no gene match: 4. Germline assignment: CDR1 SGHTA and CDR2 FQGNSA. This CDR3 has 15 residues.

This clone was counted only a few times. The chain couples TRBV19 to TRBJ1-6, with a weak D call TRBD1 (5 bases). The CDR3 loop spans 16 amino acids. The V gene's germline CDR1 is LNHDA and CDR2 SQIVND (reference sequence). V was pared by 3 bases and J by 8 bases, with 17 bases between. As DNA, the CDR3 is TGTGCCAGTAGTATCCCCAAACCCAGGGTTTATTCACCCCTCCACTTT. Residues: CASSIPKPRVYSPLHF.

The CDR3 reads CASNLDTLSEKLFF. The CDR3 DNA reads as TGCGCCAGCAACCTGGACACATTAAGTGAAAAACTGTTTTTT. The rearrangement joins TRBV4-1 to TRBJ1-4, with D perhaps TRBD1 (5 bases). Trimming shortened V by 7 bases and J by 7 bases, and 16 bases separated the two germline ends. CDR1 and CDR2 (germline): MGHRA, YSYEKL. CDR3 length: 14 amino acids.

This chain joins TRBV7-9 and TRBJ1-3; the match to TRBD1 covers 11 bases. Losses at the gene ends were 4 bases for V and 1 base for J; bases not matched to a gene: 6. Germline-derived CDR1 and CDR2 are SEHNR and FQNEAQ (reference sequence). The CDR3 runs to 17 residues. In nucleotides, the CDR3 is TGTGCCAGCAGCTCCGGGACAGGGGGTTCATCTGGAAACACCATATATTTT. Its translation: CASSSGTGGSSGNTIYF.

This sequence joins TRBV2 and TRBJ2-7; D is possibly TRBD1 (7 bases). Trimming stripped 8 bases from V and 4 bases from J, with 21 bases between. Germline lookup yields CDR1 SNHLY and CDR2 FYNNEI. The CDR3 loop spans 15 amino acids. DNA for the CDR3: TGTGCCAGCTCGGCTCCGACAGGGAGGCTTTACGAGCAGTACTTC. Amino acids: CASSAPTGRLYEQYF.

This sequence joins TRBV5-1 and TRBJ1-6; TRBD1 matches 8 bases. The CDR3 runs to 15 residues. V lost 4 bases and J lost 9; bases outside the gene matches: 9. The germline V gene encodes CDR1 SGHRS and CDR2 YFSETQ. CDR3 sequence: CASSRDRLVGSPLHF. The CDR3 DNA reads TGCGCCAGCAGCCGGGACAGGTTGGTTGGTTCACCCCTCCACTTT. Using reference TRBV5-1 and TRBJ1-6 for the parts outside the CDR3, the full variable domain is KAGVTQTPRYLIKTRGQQVTLSCSPISGHRSVSWYQQTPGQGLQFLFEYFSETQRNKGNFPGRFSGRQFSNSRSEMNVSTLELGDSALYLCASSRDRLVGSPLHFGNGTRLTVT.

To note about this clone: At the DNA level, this CDR3 is encoded by other sequences in the same sample as well. CDR3 region: CASSQGDRGYEQYF. CDR3 nucleotide sequence: TGCGCCAGCAGCCAAGGCGACAGGGGGTACGAGCAGTACTTC. The V call is TRBV4-1, the J call TRBJ2-7; the match to TRBD1 covers 9 bases. CDR3 length: 14 amino acids. Looked up from germline, CDR1 is MGHRA and CDR2 is YSYEKL. V was clipped by 1 base and J by 4 bases; unmatched bases: 2.

The V call is TRBV2, the J call TRBJ2-1; 11 bases agree with TRBD2. The J segment lost 1 base and the V segment lost 8 bases, leaving 4 bases of the junction unmatched. There are 15 residues in the CDR3. Germline CDR1 is SNHLY and CDR2 is FYNNEI. CDR3 sequence reads: CASQLAGDSYNEQFF. The CDR3 nucleotides read TGTGCCAGCCAACTAGCGGGGGATTCCTACAATGAGCAGTTCTTC.

The chain carries TRBV28 and TRBJ1-1; no firm D call. Germline CDR1 is MDHEN and CDR2 is SYDVKM. The CDR3 has 10 residues. V dropped 6 bases and J dropped 5 bases, with 4 bases sitting between them. The CDR3 DNA follows: TGTGCCAGCAGCTTGACTGAAGCTTTCTTT. This encodes CASSLTEAFF.

The rearrangement joins TRBV9 to TRBJ2-1; D possibly corresponds to TRBD2 (7 bases). Trimming took off 0 bases at V and 9 bases at J, with 13 bases between the two ends. CDR3 length: 14 amino acids. Germline values: CDR1 SGDLS, CDR2 YYNGEE. The CDR3 sequence: CASSVVAGAPEQFF. The CDR3 nucleotides read TGTGCCAGCAGCGTAGTGGCGGGGGCACCTGAGCAGTTCTTC.

The chain couples TRBV5-1 to TRBJ1-1; D ambiguous. The germline V and J ends were trimmed by 1 base and 0 bases, with 16 bases remaining between them. This CDR3 spans 17 amino acids. The germline V gene encodes CDR1 SGHRS and CDR2 YFSETQ. Written as DNA, the CDR3 is TGCGCCAGCAGCTTGAGTCTGAAACAGACGATGAACACTGAAGCTTTCTTT. It specifies CASSLSLKQTMNTEAFF.

A note on this clone: Relative to the germline gene, one junction end is altered; a read error may explain this. This sequence joins TRBV5-1 and TRBJ1-2, with a weak D call TRBD1 (6 bases). This CDR3 is built from 12 residues. Germline lookup yields CDR1 SGHRS and CDR2 YFSETQ. CDR3 DNA: TGCGCCAGCACCTTGGGGGGCGATGGCTACACCTTC. Translated: CASTLGGDGYTF. The whole variable domain, remainder taken from reference TRBV5-1 and TRBJ1-2, is KAGVTQTPRYLIKTRGQQVTLSCSPISGHRSVSWYQQTPGQGLQFLFEYFSETQRNKGNFPGRFSGRQFSNSRSEMNVSTLELGDSALYLCASTLGGDGYTFGSGTRLTVV.

The CDR3 DNA reads TGTGCCACCTCGCAGGCTAACTATGGCTACACCTTC. It translates to CATSQANYGYTF. This rearrangement joins TRBV15 to TRBJ1-2, with D unclear. The ends were cut back, 8 bases at V and 0 bases at J, with 7 bases in the middle. This CDR3 has 12 residues. CDR1 is LNHNV, CDR2 YYDKDF, per germline (reference sequence).

The chain combines TRBV6-5 with TRBJ2-7, with D unclear. Trimming shortened V by 6 bases and J by 0 bases, and 9 bases separated the two germline ends. This CDR3 is built from 13 residues. Germline V gene lookup returns CDR1 MNHEY and CDR2 SVGAGI. This CDR3 reads CASSWRSSYEQYF. CDR3 in DNA: TGTGCCAGCAGCTGGCGGAGCTCCTACGAGCAGTACTTC.

V usage is TRBV2 and J usage is TRBJ1-6; unclear D gene. Germline CDR1 SNHLY, CDR2 FYNNEI. The CDR3 has 15 amino acids. V dropped 0 bases and J dropped 6 bases, with 9 bases sitting between them. CDR3 residues: CASSEAGVANSPLHF. The CDR3, as DNA: TGTGCCAGCAGTGAAGCCGGGGTCGCTAATTCACCCCTCCACTTT. The full variable domain, completed using reference TRBV2 and TRBJ1-6, is EPEVTQTPSHQVTQMGQEVILRCVPISNHLYFYWYRQILGQKVEFLVSFYNNEISEKSEIFDDQFSVERPDGSNFTLKIRSTKLEDSAMYFCASSEAGVANSPLHFGNGTRLTVT.

The chain combines TRBV2 with TRBJ1-5; 7 bases match TRBD1. The CDR3 has 13 residues. J was trimmed by 6 bases and V by 4 bases; bases with no gene match: 3. Germline lookup yields CDR1 SNHLY and CDR2 FYNNEI. Here the CDR3 reads CASSGQGFQPQHF. The CDR3 nucleotides read TGTGCCAGCAGTGGACAGGGATTTCAGCCCCAGCATTTT. Drawing the rest from reference TRBV2 and TRBJ1-5, the complete variable domain is EPEVTQTPSHQVTQMGQEVILRCVPISNHLYFYWYRQILGQKVEFLVSFYNNEISEKSEIFDDQFSVERPDGSNFTLKIRSTKLEDSAMYFCASSGQGFQPQHFGDGTRLSIL.

This chain joins TRBV5-1 and TRBJ2-5, with D possibly matching TRBD2 (6 bases). CDR3 length: 16 residues. Looked up from germline, CDR1 is SGHRS and CDR2 is YFSETQ. Trimming shortened V by 4 bases and J by 1 base, and 17 bases separated the two germline ends. This CDR3 reads CASSIHRGDFQETQYF. The CDR3 nucleotides read TGCGCCAGCAGCATCCACCGCGGGGATTTCCAAGAGACCCAGTACTTC. Based on the CDR3 plus reference TRBV5-1 and TRBJ2-5, the full variable domain is KAGVTQTPRYLIKTRGQQVTLSCSPISGHRSVSWYQQTPGQGLQFLFEYFSETQRNKGNFPGRFSGRQFSNSRSEMNVSTLELGDSALYLCASSIHRGDFQETQYFGPGTRLLVL.

A single count supports this clone. V and J are TRBV12-3 or TRBV12-4 and TRBJ1-1; possibly TRBD1 for D (6 bases). The germline V and J ends were trimmed by 8 bases and 0 bases, with 10 bases remaining between them. The CDR3 length is 13 residues. The CDR3 loop reads CASQGLMNTEAFF. The CDR3 DNA reads as TGTGCCAGCCAGGGGCTGATGAACACTGAAGCTTTCTTT.

V gene TRBV6-5 combines with J gene TRBJ1-2; weak D call: TRBD1 (5 bases). V was clipped by 8 bases and J by 5 bases, with 21 bases between them. The CDR3 loop spans 15 amino acids. Germline lookup yields CDR1 MNHEY and CDR2 SVGAGI. The CDR3 is CASGLAGNHPYGYTF. The CDR3 bases are TGTGCCAGCGGGTTAGCAGGGAACCACCCTTATGGCTACACCTTC.

As for this clone: In the same sample, other DNA sequences code for this CDR3. The genes are TRBV18 and TRBJ2-3; 12 nucleotides line up with TRBD2. The CDR3 length is 16 residues. Trimming at V came to 3 bases and at J to 1 base, leaving 2 bases not matched to a gene. Germline V gene sequence: CDR1 KGHSH, CDR2 LQKENI. The CDR3 protein is CASSPRLAGGTDTQYF. The CDR3 DNA follows: TGTGCCAGCTCACCCCGACTAGCGGGGGGCACAGATACGCAGTATTTT.